This T cell receptor beta chain was sequenced in a study of blood T cells in healthy people across ages (dated by TCRdb to between 2015 and 2017). Regarding the research as a whole: Template switching captured roughly one uniquely barcoded TCR beta cDNA molecule per two T cells in model experiments. Age-related changes in TCR beta repertoire diversity were measured in the study by deep sequencing normalized with unique cDNA molecular identifiers. Four age groups were formed from the donors: young (average approximately 15 years), middle-aged (less than 40), aged (roughly 59) and long-lived (82). To avoid experimental bias, donors of different ages were distributed randomly across sequencing lanes. Two additional independent replicas of 1 million unique cDNA reads from the same blood draw were analyzed for two donors (one aged 18 to 30 and one aged 80 or older).

V loses 4 bases at its end and J loses 12 bases; junction bases beyond the gene matches: 18. Measured from the cysteine to the phenylalanine, the CDR3 is 17 residues long. The kept DNA is CDR3 alone, 51 bases in frame from the first base. Taken from the germline V gene, the CDR1 and CDR2 loops are SGHRS and YFSETQ. Donors were about 36 systemically healthy Caucasian individuals from Russia aged roughly 6 to 90 years. Each donor gave roughly 11 milliliters of peripheral blood, drawn into EDTA-treated Vacutainer tubes. Ficoll-Paque density-gradient centrifugation was used to isolate PBMCs, with at least 7 million obtained per sample. Trizol reagent was used to extract total RNA from PBMCs, with at least 6 micrograms per sample. Naive CD45RAhigh/CD27high T cell percentages were measured by flow cytometry on a PBMC aliquot from every donor. General conclusions and limits of the study: As age increased, observed TCR beta diversity per million T cells dropped in a roughly linear way, and a significant reduction was already evident by age roughly 40. Observed TCR beta diversity correlated strongly with the percentage of naive T cells measured by flow cytometry. The long-lived group showed more naive CD4+ T cells, fewer expanded clones and increased TCR diversity than the aged group, suggesting age selection. Because donor CMV infection status was unknown, age-related changes in expanded clonotypes were potentially confounded. Total diversity estimates from one million sequenced T cells were considered lower bounds and underestimates. Because profiling used bulk unsorted PBMCs, naive and antigen-experienced compartments could not be compared conclusively.

Turning to this clonotype: This receptor's antigen is unknown. Per-base qualities were not stored, and no clone one base away is much larger.

Preparation of the library involved 5' RACE. A second roughly 7 to 11 cycle PCR used a sample-barcoded 5' primer and a J-beta primer mix. Each TCR beta cDNA molecule received a unique molecular identifier from a template-switch 5' adaptor carrying 12 random nucleotides. At least 2.5 million CDR3-containing paired-end reads were obtained from each sample. The Mint cDNA synthesis kit, primed by a TRBC-specific oligonucleotide, was used to synthesize first-strand cDNA from all RNA. Following uracil-DNA glycosylase treatment, all cDNA underwent a first 18-cycle PCR with the universal primers M1SS and BC2_uni_R. The original methods were these. Each sample was normalized by randomly selecting 1 million high-quality reads, each carrying a distinct molecular identifier. Instead of being binned into consensus sequences, reads that shared molecular identifiers were thrown out. MiTCR, set to a Q25 quality threshold and the strictest error-elimination algorithm, was used for CDR3 identification, clonotype clustering and error correction. A nonparametric unseen species model with Euler transformation was used to estimate lower-bound total TCR beta diversity. TCRdb took the public reads, trimmed them with fastp at Q25, ran MiXCR for clone calling and kept in-frame beta chains. CDR3 protein duplicates are merged, each entry listing the most common genes and DNA. These V and J calls rely on TCRdb rather than the paper's analysis. This sample holds 1,800,000 or so distinct CDR3 sequences; approximately 40% were observed only once. Of the sample, more than 20% falls within the top ten clones.

This receptor was identified in a human donor in good health. The chain is made from TRBV5-1 and TRBJ2-1; TRBD2 lines up with 11 middle nucleotides. The specimen was blood. In nucleotide form, the sequence is TGCGCCAGCAGCGGTGGGACTAGCGGCGGTACGCTAGATGCGCAGTTCTTC. Translated, it gives CASSGGTSGGTLDAQFF.